Sequencing of this T cell receptor (beta chain) was carried out in a study of brain T cells in children with intractable seizures. General observations from the study: Pre-surgery blood may have been undersampled, hiding some clones.

Points on this clone: Its target is not known.

The V end was cut by 2 bases, the J end by 5 bases, with 19 bases between. CDR3 length equals 16 residues. Using immunoSEQ multiplex PCR, the repertoire was profiled, and TCRdb retains in-frame clones only, with some absent. This table has about 110,000 clones, 94% appearing once. Surgery cases with the highest brain T cell transcript signatures were chosen for sequencing. Here the sequenced sample was peripheral blood, taken at surgery. This sequence was found in a boy in the first two years of life with hemimegalencephaly and intractable seizures. The chain links TRBV23-1 to TRBJ2-7; TRBD1 is a possible D gene (6 bases). TRBV23-1 is flagged as an ORF with uncertain function. The CDR3 protein is CASSQAADRTEDEQYF. The CDR3 coding sequence is TGCGCCAGCAGTCAAGCCGCCGACCGGACAGAAGACGAGCAGTACTTC.